These T cell receptor beta chains were read from a single sample in a study of blood T cell repertoires in COVID-19. Measured with immunoSEQ multiplex PCR; TCRdb has only the in-frame clones, and not every one. Seen here are tens of thousands of clones, about 89% observed once, and the top ten hold around 2.9%. The sequenced material came from peripheral blood. Receptors were obtained from a man in his fifties with COVID-19, enrolled during active disease. Both conserved end residues are part of each CDR3. The D gene is left open where the match is weak. Rows may omit the clone size; those that give it use once, few, many or a size class.

cdr3_aa: CASSPLGGDSNQPQHF
cdr3_nt: TGTGCCAGCAGCCCCTTGGGAGGTGATAGCAATCAGCCCCAGCATTTT
j_call: TRBJ1-5
clone_size: NA
v_call: TRBV5-5
d_call: NA

cdr3_aa: CASIPPRTDSGSRTQYF
cdr3_nt: TGTGCCAGCATCCCGCCTAGGACGGACTCGGGATCGCGTACGCAGTATTTT
j_call: TRBJ2-3
clone_size: NA
v_call: TRBV27
d_call: NA

cdr3_aa: CASSLVAGNTEAFF
cdr3_nt: TGTGCCAGCAGCTTGGTGGCAGGGAACACTGAAGCTTTCTTT
j_call: TRBJ1-1
clone_size: NA
v_call: TRBV5-8
d_call: NA

cdr3_aa: CASSQDPDRETQYF
cdr3_nt: TGCGCCAGCAGCCAAGATCCGGACAGAGAGACCCAGTACTTC
j_call: TRBJ2-5
clone_size: NA
v_call: TRBV4-1
d_call: NA

cdr3_aa: CASSSPGQTNYGYTF
cdr3_nt: TGTGCCAGCAGCTCGCCGGGACAGACTAACTATGGCTACACCTTC
j_call: TRBJ1-2
clone_size: NA
v_call: TRBV7-8
d_call: TRBD1

cdr3_aa: CASNAQGLNTEAFF
cdr3_nt: TGTGCCAGCAATGCTCAGGGATTGAACACTGAAGCTTTCTTT
j_call: TRBJ1-1
clone_size: NA
v_call: TRBV6-5
d_call: NA

cdr3_aa: CAWSRPGEGPQHF
cdr3_nt: TGTGCCTGGAGTCGGCCAGGGGAAGGGCCCCAGCATTTT
j_call: TRBJ1-5
clone_size: NA
v_call: TRBV30
d_call: NA

cdr3_aa: CASSQNRGLVGTEQFF
cdr3_nt: TGCGCCAGCAGCCAAAATCGGGGACTAGTGGGAACTGAGCAGTTCTTC
j_call: TRBJ2-1
clone_size: NA
v_call: TRBV4-1
d_call: TRBD2

cdr3_aa: CASGKGQGDGYTF
cdr3_nt: TGTGCCAGCGGAAAGGGACAGGGGGATGGCTACACCTTC
j_call: TRBJ1-2
clone_size: NA
v_call: TRBV6-5
d_call: TRBD1

cdr3_aa: CASSEASTDYGYTF
cdr3_nt: TGTGCCAGCAGTGAAGCGTCGACAGACTATGGCTACACCTTC
j_call: TRBJ1-2
clone_size: NA
v_call: TRBV2
d_call: NA

cdr3_aa: CATSRSSGGGHNEQFF
cdr3_nt: TGTGCCACCAGCCGGTCTAGCGGGGGGGGACACAATGAGCAGTTCTTC
j_call: TRBJ2-1
clone_size: few
v_call: TRBV15
d_call: TRBD2

cdr3_aa: CASSPGTANTEAFF
cdr3_nt: TGTGCCAGCAGTCCCGGGACAGCGAACACTGAAGCTTTCTTT
j_call: TRBJ1-1
clone_size: NA
v_call: TRBV2
d_call: TRBD1